The 15 T cell receptor beta chains presented below share a single source sample, sequenced in a study of blood T cell repertoires in COVID-19. The method was immunoSEQ multiplex PCR; TCRdb's version includes in-frame clones alone and lacks a portion of them. The sample includes 70,000 to 75,000 clones, 81% of them seen just once. Material: peripheral blood. The source of these receptors is a woman aged 70-85 years with acute or convalescent COVID-19.

The V gene is TRBV6-6, the J gene TRBJ2-2; TRBD2 agrees at 7 bases. Germline loops: CDR1 MNHNY, CDR2 SVGAGI (reference sequence). With V trimmed by 5 bases and J by 3 bases, 6 bases remained unmatched. This CDR3 has 15 residues. CDR3: CASSGASGYTGELFF. The CDR3 coding sequence is TGTGCCAGCAGTGGGGCTAGCGGATACACCGGGGAGCTGTTTTTT.

The chain employs TRBV6-1 and TRBJ1-5, with TRBD1 matching over 7 bases. J gave up 4 bases and V 4 bases, and 19 bases lay outside the gene matches. The germline V gene encodes CDR1 MNHNS and CDR2 SASEGT. The CDR3 consists of 19 residues. CDR3 protein: CASSARQGLVIVGNQPQHF. As DNA, the CDR3 is TGTGCCAGCAGTGCGAGACAGGGTTTGGTTATTGTTGGAAATCAGCCCCAGCATTTT.

The table lists this clone with a count of one. This chain links TRBV18 with TRBJ1-5; 8 bases line up with TRBD1. V dropped 3 bases and J dropped 2; count of bases not matched to a gene: 3. This CDR3 is built from 15 residues. The germline V gene encodes CDR1 KGHSH and CDR2 LQKENI. CDR3 in DNA: TGTGCCAGCTCACCCTCAGGGGGCGGCAATCAGCCCCAGCATTTT. The encoded protein is CASSPSGGGNQPQHF.

The J gene is TRBJ2-1, the V gene TRBV6-5; D remains ambiguous. Trimming removed 7 bases at V and 0 bases at J, with 10 bases between. Looked up from germline, CDR1 is MNHEY and CDR2 is SVGAGI. The CDR3 totals 14 residues. The CDR3 loop reads CASIGTDSYNEQFF. In nucleotides, the CDR3 is TGTGCCAGCATTGGCACAGACTCCTACAATGAGCAGTTCTTC.

This chain uses TRBV5-4 with TRBJ1-1; D gene ambiguous. The V gene lost 0 bases and the J gene lost 0 bases, with 9 bases spanning the gap. Germline lookup yields CDR1 SGHNT and CDR2 YYREEE (reference sequence). The CDR3 loop spans 15 amino acids. The CDR3 sequence: CASSLGRPMNTEAFF. The CDR3 DNA sequence: TGTGCCAGCAGCTTGGGGCGGCCCATGAACACTGAAGCTTTCTTT.

The chain uses TRBV7-6 and TRBJ1-4, with TRBD1 matching over 8 bases. CDR3 length: 15 residues. V trimming: 5 bases; J trimming: 7 bases; junction bases outside the gene matches: 9. Germline CDR1 reads SGHVS; CDR2 reads FNYEAQ. CDR3 bases: TGTGCCAGCAGCCTACAGGGGGTGGTTACTGAAAAACTGTTTTTT. Its protein product is CASSLQGVVTEKLFF.

The count of this clone is one. This chain links TRBV5-4 with TRBJ2-7; 13 nucleotides align to TRBD2. The CDR3 runs 16 residues. From germline, CDR1 is SGHNT and CDR2 YYREEE (reference sequence). V trimming: 3 bases; J trimming: 7 bases; junction bases outside the gene matches: 10. CDR3 in DNA: TGTGCCAGCAGCTCGAGCATGACTAGCGGGAGGAGTGAGCAGTACTTC. Its protein is CASSSSMTSGRSEQYF.

The chain couples TRBV2 to TRBJ2-5; 8 bases fit TRBD2. Germline values: CDR1 SNHLY, CDR2 FYNNEI. The CDR3 runs 16 residues. Germline trimming cut 6 bases from V and 5 bases from J; bases unmatched to any gene: 14. CDR3 amino acids: CASRGFGTSPRETQYF. The CDR3, as DNA: TGTGCCAGCAGGGGGTTCGGGACTAGTCCTAGGGAGACCCAGTACTTC.

The chain joins TRBV14 to TRBJ2-2; D ambiguous. V was pared by 0 bases and J by 3 bases, with 5 bases between. This CDR3 spans 14 amino acids. Germline CDR1 is SGHDN and CDR2 is FVKESK. In DNA form, the CDR3 reads TGTGCCAGCAGCCAAGACTTTTACACCGGGGAGCTGTTTTTT. Its protein product is CASSQDFYTGELFF.

This clone was seen a few times. The chain carries TRBV7-6 and TRBJ1-2, with D maybe TRBD1 (6 bases). The V end lost 1 base, the J end lost 2 bases, and 11 bases lay between the germline ends. CDR1 SGHVS and CDR2 FNYEAQ come from the germline V gene. There are 15 residues in the CDR3. CDR3 DNA sequence: TGTGCCAGCAGCTTAGAGGGGGGGTCAAACTATGGCTACACCTTC. Translation: CASSLEGGSNYGYTF.

The chain recombines TRBV5-1 with TRBJ2-1; 10 bases are shared with TRBD2. Germline CDR1 reads SGHRS; CDR2 reads YFSETQ. The J segment lost 7 bases and the V segment lost 2 bases, leaving 9 bases of the junction unmatched. The CDR3 covers 16 residues. In DNA form, the CDR3 reads TGCGCCAGCAGCTTCCTACTAGCGGGATTGGGGAATGAGCAGTTCTTC. Its protein product is CASSFLLAGLGNEQFF.

This sequence joins TRBV4-1 and TRBJ2-7; D unresolved. This CDR3 spans 18 amino acids. Deletions cut 2 bases from V and 4 bases from J, with 24 bases between. Germline CDR1 is MGHRA and CDR2 is YSYEKL. The CDR3 DNA reads as TGCGCCAGCAGCCAAAGAGTATCGGGTGGCACGATACCATACGAGCAGTACTTC. This codes for CASSQRVSGGTIPYEQYF.

V gene TRBV12-5 combines with J gene TRBJ1-6; D perhaps matches TRBD1 (5 bases). Trimming removed 5 bases from V and 0 bases from J, with 8 bases in between. Germline V gene sequence: CDR1 LGHNT, CDR2 FRNRAP. The CDR3 has 15 amino acids. For the CDR3, the DNA is TGTGCTAGTGGTCCCCAGGGCTCCTATAATTCACCCCTCCACTTT. This gives the protein CASGPQGSYNSPLHF.

The chain recombines TRBV20-1 with TRBJ1-1; no clear D. This CDR3 is 13 amino acids long. V lost 3 bases to trimming and J lost 4 bases, with 12 bases between them. CDR1 and CDR2 (germline): DFQATT, SNEGSKA (reference sequence). Written as DNA, the CDR3 is TGCAGTGCTAGTCACCTTCGGGTCACTGAAGCTTTCTTT. Amino acid sequence: CSASHLRVTEAFF.

This clone was detected a few times. The rearrangement uses TRBV2 and TRBJ1-1; 8 bases are shared with TRBD1. This CDR3 is 14 amino acids long. The germline CDR1 and CDR2 sequences are SNHLY and FYNNEI. The trim removed 4 bases at V and 4 bases at J, leaving 5 bases unmatched. CDR3 protein: CASSGQGRVTEAFF. CDR3 nucleotides: TGTGCCAGCAGTGGACAGGGGAGGGTCACTGAAGCTTTCTTT.